Included here is one TCR beta chain sequence, with context. Its antigen is still unknown. The data belong to a study of T cell responses to AZD1222 COVID-19 vaccine. About the research overall: The analysis combined second doses at about 4 or about 12 weeks.

Findings and caveats of the study: Two doses of AZD1222 preceded a rise in Spike-specific TCR breadth and depth. Unmutated variant regions are reportedly the target of nearly half of TCRs that are spike-specific.

Some clones are missing from TCRdb's copy, which holds only in-frame ones; the method was immunoSEQ multiplex PCR. Found here are roughly 150,000 clones, roughly nine tenths of them singletons; the top ten hold about 1.9%. Germline V CDR1 and CDR2: MDHEN, SYDVKM. V lost 7 bases to trimming and J lost 5 bases; unmatched junction nucleotides: 3. The CDR3 has 13 residues. The receptor was isolated from an adult in good health. The material sequenced was peripheral blood, taken on day 0 of AZD1222 vaccination. The chain carries TRBV28 and TRBJ1-1, with 11 bases matching TRBD1. This chain's CDR3 is CASIGDRGTEAFF. The CDR3 DNA sequence: TGTGCCAGCATCGGGGACAGGGGGACTGAAGCTTTCTTT.